The 4 T cell receptor beta chains reported below all come from one sample, sequenced in a study of blood T cells in healthy people across ages. Together with a sample-barcoded 5' primer, a J-beta primer mix was included in a second PCR lasting 7 to 11 cycles. MiXCR was run by TCRdb on the 5' RACE reads, yielding one entry per CDR3 protein. Counted here are under 1,100,000 distinct CDR3 sequences, roughly a quarter occurring once; the ten biggest clones make up approximately 0.7%. These records were also assigned to another study, of T cells of mothers and their children.

Sequenced: blood. These receptor sequences come from a girl aged 2 to 10 in good health.

The genes are TRBV6-5 and TRBJ1-4; D perhaps matches TRBD1 (5 bases). Germline CDR1 and CDR2: MNHEY and SVGAGI. CDR3 length: 14 residues. The V end was cut by 0 bases, the J end by 7 bases, with 9 bases between. CDR3 bases: TGTGCCAGCAGTTACTCAGGGGATGGTGAAAAACTGTTTTTT. This translates into CASSYSGDGEKLFF.

This clonotype was seen more than once but under ten times. An end of the junction does not agree with germline; a read error may underlie this. V usage is TRBV7-8 and J usage is TRBJ1-1; no clear D. CDR1 is SGHVS and CDR2 is FQNEAQ in the germline V gene. This CDR3 has 9 amino acids. Here the CDR3 reads CASSPGIPF. In DNA form, the CDR3 reads TGTGCCAGCAGCCCCGGGATTCCCTTT.

The V and J genes are TRBV6-2 or TRBV6-3 and TRBJ1-5, with 11 bases that match TRBD1. Germline values: CDR1 MNHEY, CDR2 SVGEGT. V was pared by 4 bases and J by 4 bases, with 3 bases of the junction left unmatched. The CDR3 is made up of 15 amino acids. The CDR3 spells CASSWGQGGNQPQHF. CDR3 DNA sequence: TGTGCCAGCAGTTGGGGACAGGGGGGGAATCAGCCCCAGCATTTT.

The CDR3 DNA reads as TGTGCCAGCAGCAAGGCTGACTTAGGTGAAAAACTGTTTTTT. It is translated as CASSKADLGEKLFF. This chain connects TRBV7-9 to TRBJ1-4, with D uncertain. V was cut by 5 bases and J by 7 bases, with 14 bases left in between. Looked up from germline, CDR1 is SEHNR and CDR2 is FQNEAQ (reference sequence). The CDR3 is made up of 14 amino acids. The full variable domain, its missing parts supplied by reference TRBV7-9 and TRBJ1-4, is DTGVSQNPRHKITKRGQNVTFRCDPISEHNRLYWYRQTLGQGPEFLTYFQNEAQLEKSRLLSDRFSAERPKGSFSTLEIQRTEQGDSAMYLCASSKADLGEKLFFGSGTQLSVL.